The sequence of this T cell receptor beta chain was determined in a study of cytomegalovirus exposure and HLA in healthy donors (TCRdb year 2017). Looking at the study overall: An earlier analysis of some 600 of the donors reported 276 Gb of sequence data and 117 million unique TCR beta sequences obtained from approximately 180 million T cells. Around 320 gigabases of sequencing data and approximately 84 million unique TCR sequences were included in an early release covering 550 to 800 HLA-typed donors. Among the 398 genotyped donors, under 90% belonged to the genetic ancestry cluster associated with self-reported Caucasian donors. The study aimed to test whether cataloging public T cell receptors could reveal signatures of past pathogen exposure. The T cell repertoires of some 670 subjects were profiled by immunosequencing and related to cytomegalovirus serostatus. In addition to the first cohort of 650 to 800 subjects, a separate validation cohort of 130 or so different subjects was used. High-throughput TCR immunosequencing, statistical association of individual TCRs with disease status, and machine learning were combined to predict cytomegalovirus infection status. A later analysis re-examined previously published TCR beta repertoires from around 670 donors and added high-resolution HLA genotyping to investigate patterns of TCR occurrence. The later analysis used no new phenotypic data to find candidate immune exposures, relying instead on TCR beta sequences and their occurrence across donors. An earlier analysis of about 620 of the donors applied high-throughput TCR beta sequencing to assess whether each TCR beta V gene segment acted as functional or pseudogenic. Donor age, sex, ethnicity and CMV serostatus were collected together with the repertoire data. A later genetic analysis took genome-wide SNP genotypes for about three fifths of the 666 donors and used that subset as a discovery cohort. Every discovery cohort repertoire had been produced on one sequencing platform. Class I and class II HLA loci were covered by the typing at four-digit resolution. The number of donors typed differed by locus, with about 629-630 for A, B, C, DRB1 and DQB1, approximately 500 for DQA1, 606 for DPA1, and about 450 for DPB1. A handful of DR-DQ haplotypes were handled as single units for association and clustering because linkage in the cohort was strong. Among about 400 genotyped donors of the cohort, an average of about 240,000 unique TCR beta nucleotide sequences was sequenced per donor, of which roughly 18% were non-productive.

About this clone: The antigen it recognizes is unknown. Base-call qualities are not available, and no considerably larger clone is one nucleotide away.

Libraries were prepared through the immunoSEQ multiplex PCR assay. A mixture of 60 forward primers for TCR Vbeta segments and 13 reverse primers for TCR Jbeta segments was used in the multiplex PCR. The CDR3 region of rearranged TCR beta genes was amplified from genomic DNA with a multiplex PCR assay. Amplified TCR beta libraries were sequenced as 87-base-pair reads on the Illumina HiSeq System. Concerning the study's data processing: In a later analysis, tens of millions of unique TCR beta chains were counted across the roughly 700 repertoires, and around 10 million of these chains were shared by at least two donors. Raw reads were error-corrected and collapsed into unique sequences by a nearest-neighbor algorithm in which closely related sequences were merged to remove PCR and sequencing errors. V, D and J gene segments were assigned by aligning CDR3 sequences to IMGT reference sequences. For a sequence to be retained, a match of at least six nucleotides to both a V gene segment and a J gene segment was required. Rearrangements were called productive when the CDR3 lacked stop codons and stayed in frame with V and J; all others were non-productive. Following IMGT convention, CDR3 was defined as the stretch from the second conserved V-encoded cysteine to the conserved J-encoded phenylalanine. The earlier analysis of 550 to 650 of the donors excluded any sequence lacking an unambiguous match to a single V gene segment. An earlier analysis of several hundred of the donors classified V segments as functional when productive rearrangements were above 56.7% and as segregating when the standard deviation between donors was above 5%. A statistical classification framework was built to diagnose cytomegalovirus status from the catalog of TCR beta chain sequences. V and J gene assignment, in a later analysis, came from comparing TCR nucleotide sequences with IMGT/GENE-DB human TR gene sequences. The TCRdist pipeline was used in a later analysis to assign CDR3 sequences and most-parsimonious VDJ recombination scenarios. In a later analysis, each TCR beta chain was defined by its CDR3 amino acid sequence together with its V-gene family, and reads lacking a unique V-gene family were excluded. To address suspected cross-contamination and a sequencing artifact, a later analysis removed approximately 590 highly shared, low-generation-probability nucleotide sequences. For each public chain, a later analysis derived a clonal expansion index from normalized ranks of inferred template counts within each repertoire. Generation probabilities in a later analysis came from a VDJ recombination model fitted to out-of-frame rearrangements, and those results were checked against IGoR. Hypergeometric tests were used in a later analysis to score TCR-TCR, TCR-HLA and TCR-CMV co-occurrence, with a repertoire-size bias correction applied to the TCR pairs. To estimate false discovery rates, a later analysis permuted the HLA or CMV assignments 20 times. In a later analysis, co-occurring TCRs were grouped using DBSCAN, and TCRdist sequence similarity was added for clustering within HLA-allele-positive subsets. For co-occurrence clustering, repertoires with fewer than 30,000 or more than 120,000 public chains were excluded, along with about five repertoires with anomalous nucleotide sharing. The clones in this table, taken by TCRdb from immuneACCESS, are in-frame only. Not every clone is retained; where verified, under half of the shortfall comes from an unresolved V gene, and the cause of the rest is unknown. V and J calls and clone size are given by that table; D and trimming were obtained from the DNA. For this sample there are more than 150,000 clones; more than 65% appear just once. The ten most abundant clones make up less than 2.5% of the sample.

In total, just over 650 healthy bone marrow donors made up the cohort. All cohort members were sampled while nominally healthy, although unrecorded immune exposures were likely present. The donor tested CMV seropositive, placing the donor among the roughly 300 seropositive members of the cohort. A peripheral blood sample was provided by each donor, and peripheral blood mononuclear cells were used for TCR beta sequencing. Genomic DNA extraction from the blood cell samples was performed with the Qiagen DNeasy Blood Extraction Kit. Here is what the overall study found, with its caveats: In a later analysis, the rate of TCR association differed among HLA loci, with DRB1 alleles having the most associated TCRs and HLA-C alleles having the fewest. In a later genetic analysis, fewer N-insertions in productive TCRs were reported among donors in an Asian-associated ancestry cluster than the roughly 710-donor mean. According to the authors, the approach could potentially be generalized to other disease states and immunological phenotypes. According to a later analysis, parvovirus B19, influenza, CMV and Epstein-Barr virus appeared linked to several top co-occurrence clusters. The sequencing pipeline was judged likely to have produced a cluster of highly shared sequence variants as a technical artifact. The only immune exposure information available for the cohort was CMV serostatus. Most TCR sequences were observed very rarely across donors, whereas some public TCRs were present in many individuals. At a false discovery rate of 0.05, a later analysis linked 15,000 to 20,000 TCR beta sequences to specific HLA alleles. A few of the identified cytomegalovirus-associated TCR beta chains were confirmed in vitro to be specific for cytomegalovirus antigens. The cohort was sequenced for TCR beta chains only, and without alpha or paired-chain data the features that could be detected were limited. Because HLA typing was missing for some donors at each locus, association tests included only the typed subset. In both the original and validation cohorts, the classifier was reported to diagnose cytomegalovirus status with high specificity and sensitivity. The study listed over 150 TCR beta chains as associated with cytomegalovirus. A later genetic analysis associated a missense DCLRE1C variant with V-gene and J-gene trimming of TCR beta chains, and an independent cohort replicated the association. In a later analysis, HLA-associated TCR beta chains showed more clonal expansion and lower generation probabilities than non-associated chains that were equally common. A further reported finding was that TCR beta sequences accurately predicted the HLA-A and HLA-B alleles for most subjects in the first cohort. The earlier analysis of approximately 590 of the donors excluded 15 to 20 rarely observed V segments, including chromosome 9 orphons, because counts were too low. An earlier analysis of 587 of the donors showed that most TCR beta V segments appeared in productive rearrangements either about 90% or about 30% of the time, which broadly matched IMGT annotations. Linkage disequilibrium might explain the correlated functional status among segregating V segments, but an unknown experimental factor could not be ruled out. Sequencing depth was assumed to be roughly uniform across donors in the presence/absence analyses, though that assumption may not hold. A later analysis found that most CMV-associated TCR beta chains appeared HLA-restricted, with HLA associations seemingly driven largely by CMV exposure. Strong co-occurrence of HLA alleles, especially DR and DQ, made assigning TCR associations to individual alleles difficult.

The sequencing sample was made of PBMCs. The TCR sequence derives from a woman younger than 45 in good health and CMV-seropositive.

The CDR3 sequence is CASSLKGGGQPQHF. The base sequence is TGTGCCAGCAGCTTGAAGGGAGGGGGACAGCCCCAGCATTTT. The rearranged chain carries TRBV7-9 and TRBJ1-5; a tentative D call is TRBD1 (6 bases match). CDR1 is given as SEHNR and CDR2 as FQNEAQ, both from the germline V gene (reference sequence). Trimming at the junction amounts to 3 bases on V and 7 bases on J, and the germline ends lie 13 bases apart. The CDR3 starts with the cysteine, ends with the phenylalanine, and has 14 residues. The sequence is cut down to CDR3 DNA, 42 bases in frame from base 1.